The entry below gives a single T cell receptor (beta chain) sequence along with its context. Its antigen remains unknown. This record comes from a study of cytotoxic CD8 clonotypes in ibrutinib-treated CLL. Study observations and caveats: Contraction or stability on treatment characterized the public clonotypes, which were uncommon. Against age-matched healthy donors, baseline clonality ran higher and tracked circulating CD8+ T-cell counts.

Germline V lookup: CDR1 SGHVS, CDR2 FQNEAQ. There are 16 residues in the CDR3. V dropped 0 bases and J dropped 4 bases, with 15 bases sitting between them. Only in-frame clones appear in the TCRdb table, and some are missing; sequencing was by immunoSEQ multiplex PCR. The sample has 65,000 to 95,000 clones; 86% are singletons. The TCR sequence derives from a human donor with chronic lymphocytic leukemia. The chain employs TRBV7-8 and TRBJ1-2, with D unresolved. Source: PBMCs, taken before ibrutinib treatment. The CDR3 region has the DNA TGTGCCAGCAGCTTAGCGCTTGTCTCGGTCCGCTATGGCTACACCTTC. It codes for CASSLALVSVRYGYTF.